The 12 T cell receptor beta chains listed next were all sequenced from one sample in a study of T cells in Graves' hyperthyroidism and ophthalmopathy. TCR beta CDR3 regions were amplified from RNA. The HTBI set primed first-round TCR CDR3 RT-PCR. TCRdb re-called the multiplex PCR reads with MiXCR, one entry per CDR3 protein. Here the sample spans some 400,000 distinct CDR3 sequences, approximately 19% being singletons. Sequencing used blood. The receptors here all came from a woman aged 18-30 years with Graves' hyperthyroidism.

This clonotype was detected many times. The chain recombines TRBV6-5 with TRBJ1-6, with unresolved D. V was cut by 8 bases and J by 4 bases, with 9 bases left in between. The CDR3 has 13 residues. CDR1 and CDR2 from the germline V gene are MNHEY and SVGAGI. The CDR3 region is CASRVAYNSPLHF. The CDR3 nucleotides read TGTGCCAGCCGGGTGGCTTATAATTCACCCCTCCACTTT.

This clonotype was picked up many times. This may come from a read error, since a much larger clone is one base off. The rearrangement links TRBV20-1 to TRBJ2-5; 15 bases match TRBD2. CDR1 and CDR2 (germline): DFQATT, SNEGSKA (reference sequence). The CDR3 covers 18 residues. The chain's CDR3 is CSVRLHGLAGGPRETQYF. DNA of the CDR3: TGCAGTGTTAGACTCCACGGACTAGCGGGGGGGCCAAGAGAGACCCAGTACTTC.

With regard to this clonotype: A read error may be the cause here, since a much bigger clone is one base away. The chain is built from TRBV18 and TRBJ1-2, with 7 nucleotides matching TRBD1. The germline CDR1 and CDR2 sequences are KGHSH and LQKENI. V shed 5 bases and J 3 bases; nucleotides not matched to a gene: 9. The CDR3 is 15 residues long. The CDR3 reads CASSAKTGDHYGYTF. The CDR3 DNA follows: TGTGCCAGCTCAGCAAAAACAGGGGATCACTATGGCTACACCTTC.

Ten or more counts support this clonotype. The chain has TRBV28 and TRBJ2-4, with unresolved D. Per germline, CDR1 MDHEN and CDR2 SYDVKM. The V gene lost 4 bases and the J gene lost 12 bases, with 19 bases spanning the gap. This CDR3 is 14 amino acids long. DNA for the CDR3: TGTGCCAGCAGTTCCACCGGCACGAGCAGTGGTCAGTACTTC. This gives the protein CASSSTGTSSGQYF.

There are many counts of this clonotype. V gene TRBV6-2 or TRBV6-3 combines with J gene TRBJ1-2; 8 bases match TRBD1. CDR1 and CDR2 from the germline V gene are MNHEY and SVGEGT. This CDR3 is 14 amino acids long. V gave up 5 bases and J gave up 5 bases; unmatched junction bases: 7. CDR3: CASSHTDRVYGYTF. The DNA of the CDR3 is TGTGCCAGCAGTCATACGGACAGGGTTTATGGCTACACCTTC.

This chain connects TRBV3-1 to TRBJ1-6; D unclear. In germline, CDR1 is LGHDT, CDR2 YNNKEL (reference sequence). V lost 4 bases to trimming and J lost 8 bases, with 12 bases between them. This CDR3 is built from 14 residues. This CDR3 is CASSRGPSDSPLHF. The CDR3 DNA follows: TGTGCCAGCAGCCGAGGACCGTCGGATTCACCCCTCCACTTT.

There are a few counts of this clonotype. The chain uses TRBV3-1 and TRBJ1-6; no reliable D call. V dropped 1 base and J dropped 6 bases, with 7 bases sitting between them. There are 14 residues in the CDR3. Germline values: CDR1 LGHDT, CDR2 YNNKEL (reference sequence). The CDR3 sequence: CASSQVQSNSPLHF. As DNA, the CDR3 is TGTGCCAGCAGCCAAGTACAGAGTAATTCACCCCTCCACTTT. Drawing the rest from reference TRBV3-1 and TRBJ1-6, the complete variable domain is DTAVSQTPKYLVTQMGNDKSIKCEQNLGHDTMYWYKQDSKKFLKIMFSYNNKELIINETVPNRFSPKSPDKAHLNLHINSLELGDSAVYFCASSQVQSNSPLHFGNGTRLTVT.

There are a few counts of this clonotype. V usage is TRBV4-1 and J usage is TRBJ1-1, with a possible D match to TRBD1 (5 bases). CDR3 length equals 17 residues. V was pared by 4 bases and J by 0 bases, with 18 bases between. Germline CDR1 MGHRA, CDR2 YSYEKL. CDR3: CASSPPAVGDVNTEAFF. The CDR3 DNA is TGCGCCAGCAGCCCCCCGGCGGTGGGGGACGTGAACACTGAAGCTTTCTTT.

This clonotype was detected many times. The J gene is TRBJ1-5, the V gene TRBV12-3 or TRBV12-4; D is undetermined. The V end lost 2 bases, the J end lost 9 bases, and 8 bases lay between the germline ends. The CDR3 has 12 amino acids. The CDR3 loop reads CASSLFGPPQHF. CDR3 sequence (DNA): TGTGCCAGCAGTTTATTCGGTCCGCCCCAGCATTTT.

To note about this clonotype: A much bigger clone sits one base away, suggesting this may be a read error. The rearrangement uses TRBV7-9 and TRBJ2-5, with 9 nucleotides matching TRBD2. The CDR3 runs 16 residues. Per germline, CDR1 SEHNR and CDR2 FQNEAQ (reference sequence). This CDR3 is CASSLSGGWTKETKYF. The CDR3 coding sequence is TGTGCCAGCAGCTTAAGCGGGGGGTGGACAAAAGAGACCAAGTACTTC.

This clonotype was counted at least ten times. V and J are TRBV20-1 and TRBJ1-2, with 7 positions matching TRBD1. The CDR3 has 14 amino acids. The ends lost 0 bases at V and 2 bases at J; junction bases unmatched: 3. Germline V gene lookup returns CDR1 DFQATT and CDR2 SNEGSKA (reference sequence). Written as DNA, the CDR3 is TGCAGTGCTAGAGATGTCAGGGGGAACTATGGCTACACCTTC. It codes for CSARDVRGNYGYTF.

This clonotype came up many times. This chain uses TRBV19 with TRBJ1-5; maybe TRBD1 (5 bases). Germline lookup yields CDR1 LNHDA and CDR2 SQIVND (reference sequence). The CDR3 is 13 residues long. V was trimmed by 2 bases and J by 7 bases, leaving 9 bases between them. CDR3 bases: TGTGCCAGTAGTATACAGGGAGGGCAGCCCCAGCATTTT. It codes for CASSIQGGQPQHF.